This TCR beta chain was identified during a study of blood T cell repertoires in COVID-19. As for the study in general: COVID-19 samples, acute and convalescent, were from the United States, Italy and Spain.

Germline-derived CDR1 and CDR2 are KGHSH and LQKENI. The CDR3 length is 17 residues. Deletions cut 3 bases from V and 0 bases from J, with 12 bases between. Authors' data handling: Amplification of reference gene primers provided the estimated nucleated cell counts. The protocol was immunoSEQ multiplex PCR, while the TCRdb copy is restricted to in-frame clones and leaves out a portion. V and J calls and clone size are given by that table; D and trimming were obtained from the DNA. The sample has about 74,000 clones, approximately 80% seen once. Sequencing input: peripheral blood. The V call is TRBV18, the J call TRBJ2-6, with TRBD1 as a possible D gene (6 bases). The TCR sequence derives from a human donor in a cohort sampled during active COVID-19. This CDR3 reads CASSPRDKSSGANVLTF. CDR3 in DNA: TGTGCCAGCTCACCTCGGGACAAGAGCTCTGGGGCCAACGTCCTGACTTTC.